These T cell receptor beta chains were read from a single sample in a study of blood T cell repertoires in COVID-19. Sequencing was performed with immunoSEQ multiplex PCR; in TCRdb, only in-frame clones are kept and a portion is missing. The sample shows about 80,000 clones, about 86% of them seen only once. Sequencing input: peripheral blood. These receptors were taken from a woman aged 80 or older with acute or convalescent COVID-19. Each CDR3 is given with its conserved first and last residue. The order of the fields is CDR3 DNA, CDR3 protein, D gene, J gene, clone size, V gene. A D gene is named only where the DNA matches it firmly. Size values are once, few and many counts, or a class for expanded clones, and some rows have none.

DNA: TGTGCCAGTAGTACTGCCGGGACAGGAAACACCGGGGAGCTGTTTTTT
CDR3: CASSTAGTGNTGELFF
D: TRBD1
J: TRBJ2-2
size: -
V: TRBV19

DNA: TGTGCCAGCTCATCCCGACAGGACGCTAATGAAAAACTGTTTTTT
CDR3: CASSSRQDANEKLFF
D: -
J: TRBJ1-4
size: -
V: TRBV18

DNA: TGTGCCAGTAGTGCCTGGACAGGGAACACTGAAGCTTTCTTT
CDR3: CASSAWTGNTEAFF
D: TRBD1
J: TRBJ1-1
size: -
V: TRBV19

DNA: TGTGCCAGCAGCCCGCCGACTAGCGGGGGATATACGCAGTATTTT
CDR3: CASSPPTSGGYTQYF
D: TRBD2
J: TRBJ2-3
size: -
V: TRBV5-6

DNA: TGTGCCAGCAGCCAAGATCAGGGACTAGCGGGCAACTTACTGAACACCGGGGAGCTGTTTTTT
CDR3: CASSQDQGLAGNLLNTGELFF
D: TRBD2
J: TRBJ2-2
size: -
V: TRBV4-2

DNA: TGTGCCAGCAGTGAAGCGCGAACCGGGGAGCTGTTTTTT
CDR3: CASSEARTGELFF
D: -
J: TRBJ2-2
size: -
V: TRBV2

DNA: TGTGCTAGTGGCCTTGGCCATAGCAATCAGCCCCAGCATTTT
CDR3: CASGLGHSNQPQHF
D: -
J: TRBJ1-5
size: -
V: TRBV12-5

DNA: TGTGCCAGCAGTCAGGGCGCTGGCTACGAGCAGTACTTC
CDR3: CASSQGAGYEQYF
D: -
J: TRBJ2-7
size: -
V: TRBV5-4

DNA: TGTGCCAGCAGCCAAGCACGCGAGGGTCACAATGAGCAGTTCTTC
CDR3: CASSQAREGHNEQFF
D: -
J: TRBJ2-1
size: -
V: TRBV4-2

DNA: TGCAGTGCTAGAGGGAGCGGTGAAGCTTTCTTT
CDR3: CSARGSGEAFF
D: -
J: TRBJ1-1
size: -
V: TRBV20-1

DNA: TGTGCCACCAGTGACCCCACAGGGCGTGAGCAGTACTTC
CDR3: CATSDPTGREQYF
D: -
J: TRBJ2-7
size: -
V: TRBV24-1

DNA: TGTGCCAGCAGCGTAGGCCACTCGGAAGAGACCCAGTACTTC
CDR3: CASSVGHSEETQYF
D: -
J: TRBJ2-5
size: -
V: TRBV9

DNA: TGTGCCAGCAGTCCTTGGCGGAGGAGCTCCTACGAGCAGTACTTC
CDR3: CASSPWRRSSYEQYF
D: -
J: TRBJ2-7
size: once
V: TRBV28

DNA: TGTGCCAGCTCAGCGACAGAGAACACTGAAGCTTTCTTT
CDR3: CASSATENTEAFF
D: -
J: TRBJ1-1
size: -
V: TRBV18

DNA: TGTGCCAGCAGCAACCGGGACACCAATGAGCAGTTCTTC
CDR3: CASSNRDTNEQFF
D: -
J: TRBJ2-1
size: -
V: TRBV4-2

DNA: TGTGCCAGCAGCTTGGGCCACAGGGGCCCAAACACTGAAGCTTTCTTT
CDR3: CASSLGHRGPNTEAFF
D: TRBD1
J: TRBJ1-1
size: -
V: TRBV5-4

DNA: TGTGCCAGCAGCACTAGTACCCTAGCGGGGGGAGGCGAGCAGTACTTC
CDR3: CASSTSTLAGGGEQYF
D: TRBD2
J: TRBJ2-7
size: -
V: TRBV7-9

DNA: TGTGCCGGAGGGACAGGGCAACAAGAGACCCAGTACTTC
CDR3: CAGGTGQQETQYF
D: TRBD1
J: TRBJ2-5
size: -
V: TRBV6-5

DNA: TGTGCCAGCAGCTTAAGACAGGGTGGCACCGGGGAGCTGTTTTTT
CDR3: CASSLRQGGTGELFF
D: TRBD1
J: TRBJ2-2
size: -
V: TRBV11-3

DNA: TGTGCCAGCAGTTCTAGGAATGAGCAGTTCTTC
CDR3: CASSSRNEQFF
D: -
J: TRBJ2-1
size: -
V: TRBV28

DNA: TGTGCCAGCAGCCAACAGGGGAGAGCTGAAGCTTTCTTT
CDR3: CASSQQGRAEAFF
D: -
J: TRBJ1-1
size: -
V: TRBV14

DNA: TGCAGCGTCGGACCGGGACAGGGGAGCGGCTACACCTTC
CDR3: CSVGPGQGSGYTF
D: TRBD1
J: TRBJ1-2
size: -
V: TRBV29-1

DNA: TGTGCCAGCACGAAGCGGCGGGAGAATGAAAAACTGTTTTTT
CDR3: CASTKRRENEKLFF
D: -
J: TRBJ1-4
size: -
V: TRBV2

DNA: TGTGCCAGCTCACCAGGACTGACCGGGGGCGAGCAGTACTTC
CDR3: CASSPGLTGGEQYF
D: -
J: TRBJ2-7
size: -
V: TRBV18

DNA: TGTGCCAGTAGTAAGGGCAGGGGGGTTTCCTACGAGCAGTACTTC
CDR3: CASSKGRGVSYEQYF
D: -
J: TRBJ2-7
size: once
V: TRBV19

DNA: TGCGCCAGCAGCTTCGGCCTTACGGGAGAGCAGTACTTC
CDR3: CASSFGLTGEQYF
D: -
J: TRBJ2-7
size: few
V: TRBV5-1

DNA: TGTGCCAGCAGCCCTGGACAGGGTAGTACTGAAGCTTTCTTT
CDR3: CASSPGQGSTEAFF
D: TRBD1
J: TRBJ1-1
size: once
V: TRBV5-4

DNA: TGTGCCAGTAGCTCTGAGGGGAGGGTAGCTAATGAAAAACTGTTTTTT
CDR3: CASSSEGRVANEKLFF
D: -
J: TRBJ1-4
size: -
V: TRBV19

DNA: TGTGCTAGTGGCCCAATCCCCGCTAGCGGGGGCTTTTCCTACGAGCAGTACTTC
CDR3: CASGPIPASGGFSYEQYF
D: TRBD2
J: TRBJ2-7
size: -
V: TRBV12-5

DNA: TGTGCCAGCAGCCCCCGGGGGGTTTCCTACGAGCAGTACTTC
CDR3: CASSPRGVSYEQYF
D: TRBD2
J: TRBJ2-7
size: once
V: TRBV28

DNA: TGTGCCAGCACCCGGGACAGCAACTATGGCTACACCTTC
CDR3: CASTRDSNYGYTF
D: TRBD1
J: TRBJ1-2
size: -
V: TRBV28

DNA: TGTGCCAGCAGCGTACCGGGAGTGACAGATACGCAGTATTTT
CDR3: CASSVPGVTDTQYF
D: -
J: TRBJ2-3
size: -
V: TRBV9

DNA: TGTGCCAGTAGTTTGACCGGGACAGCGAACACTGAAGCTTTCTTT
CDR3: CASSLTGTANTEAFF
D: TRBD1
J: TRBJ1-1
size: -
V: TRBV19

DNA: TGTGCCAGCAGTGACTCGGAGGGGTTCAATGAGCAGTTCTTC
CDR3: CASSDSEGFNEQFF
D: -
J: TRBJ2-1
size: -
V: TRBV6-4

DNA: TGTGCCAGCAGCTTACGCAGGGCAGGAGAGACCCAGTACTTC
CDR3: CASSLRRAGETQYF
D: -
J: TRBJ2-5
size: once
V: TRBV7-2

DNA: TGTGCCAGCAGCCAAGATTCATCGGAGGGCCGTGAGCAGTTCTTC
CDR3: CASSQDSSEGREQFF
D: -
J: TRBJ2-1
size: once
V: TRBV3-1/TRBV3-2

DNA: TGTGCCAGTAGTATCGAGGGGAGGGTTCAGCCCCAGCATTTT
CDR3: CASSIEGRVQPQHF
D: -
J: TRBJ1-5
size: -
V: TRBV19

DNA: TGTGCCAGCAGCCAACAGATAGCGGGAAGGTACGAGCAGTACTTC
CDR3: CASSQQIAGRYEQYF
D: TRBD2
J: TRBJ2-7
size: -
V: TRBV14

DNA: TGCGCCAGCAGCCGCCCCCCCGGGTCCCTCGCCAATGAGCAGTTCTTC
CDR3: CASSRPPGSLANEQFF
D: -
J: TRBJ2-1
size: -
V: TRBV4-1

DNA: TGTGCCAGCAGCCCCCAGAGGCTAGCGGGGGGCCCAGAGACCCAGTACTTC
CDR3: CASSPQRLAGGPETQYF
D: TRBD2
J: TRBJ2-5
size: -
V: TRBV13

DNA: TGTGCCAGCAGTTCCGGGACAGTGGCCTACGAGCAGTACTTC
CDR3: CASSSGTVAYEQYF
D: TRBD1
J: TRBJ2-7
size: -
V: TRBV6-5

DNA: TGTGCCAGCAGTTACCCGGGAGGAACAAACACCGGGGAGCTGTTTTTT
CDR3: CASSYPGGTNTGELFF
D: TRBD2
J: TRBJ2-2
size: -
V: TRBV6-5

DNA: TGTGCCATCAGTGATTCCGGGACTAGCGGGATTCCTAACTACAATGAGCAGTTCTTC
CDR3: CAISDSGTSGIPNYNEQFF
D: TRBD2
J: TRBJ2-1
size: -
V: TRBV10-3

DNA: TGTGCCAGCAGTTCCCAAGAGTGGAGCACAGATACGCAGTATTTT
CDR3: CASSSQEWSTDTQYF
D: -
J: TRBJ2-3
size: -
V: TRBV6-5

DNA: TGTGCCAGCAGCAAAGAAAGGACTTGCCGTGGGGAGGGCAAAAACATTCAGTACTTC
CDR3: CASSKERTCRGEGKNIQYF
D: -
J: TRBJ2-4
size: -
V: TRBV21-1

DNA: TGTGCCAGCACCCTCCGGGAGGGCAGTTACAATGAGCAGTTCTTC
CDR3: CASTLREGSYNEQFF
D: TRBD2
J: TRBJ2-1
size: -
V: TRBV2

DNA: TGTGCCAGCAGCCACCCGGGACAGACCTACTACGAGCAGTACTTC
CDR3: CASSHPGQTYYEQYF
D: TRBD1
J: TRBJ2-7
size: -
V: TRBV5-4

DNA: TGTGCCAGCTCATTTATTCCCGTCAGCCGCGGAAACACTGAAGCTTTCTTT
CDR3: CASSFIPVSRGNTEAFF
D: -
J: TRBJ1-1
size: once
V: TRBV18

DNA: TGTGCCAGCAGCCAAGAAAAGCGGGCCTACTACGAGCAGTACTTC
CDR3: CASSQEKRAYYEQYF
D: -
J: TRBJ2-7
size: -
V: TRBV14

DNA: TGCGCCAGCAGCCTTACAGGGTTCAACGAGCAGTACTTC
CDR3: CASSLTGFNEQYF
D: -
J: TRBJ2-7
size: -
V: TRBV5-1

DNA: TGTGCCAGCAGTACTCAGGGGGCAGGGAACAATGAGCAGTTCTTC
CDR3: CASSTQGAGNNEQFF
D: TRBD1
J: TRBJ2-1
size: -
V: TRBV28

DNA: TGTGCCAGCAGCTTAGGGTTGAACAGGGGGCCCCACTCCTACGAGCAGTACTTC
CDR3: CASSLGLNRGPHSYEQYF
D: TRBD1
J: TRBJ2-7
size: few
V: TRBV7-2

DNA: TGTGCCAGCAGCCTTGGGACAGGGGGGATTCAGCCCCAGCATTTT
CDR3: CASSLGTGGIQPQHF
D: TRBD1
J: TRBJ1-5
size: -
V: TRBV7-6

DNA: TGTGCCAGTAGTATAGATCGGGGGACTAATGAAAAACTGTTTTTT
CDR3: CASSIDRGTNEKLFF
D: -
J: TRBJ1-4
size: -
V: TRBV19

DNA: TGTGCTAGCAGCTTGGGACTAGGCACAGATACGCAGTATTTT
CDR3: CASSLGLGTDTQYF
D: TRBD2
J: TRBJ2-3
size: -
V: TRBV7-7

DNA: TGTGCCATCAGTGGCGGGGGACTATCCAATGAGCAGTTCTTC
CDR3: CAISGGGLSNEQFF
D: TRBD2
J: TRBJ2-1
size: -
V: TRBV10-3

DNA: TGTGCCAGCAGCGGGACAGGGGATCAGCCCCAGCATTTT
CDR3: CASSGTGDQPQHF
D: TRBD1
J: TRBJ1-5
size: -
V: TRBV6-5

DNA: TGTGCCAGCAGTTCCGGGCCCGCGATGGGAGAAGAGACCCAGTACTTC
CDR3: CASSSGPAMGEETQYF
D: -
J: TRBJ2-5
size: once
V: TRBV6-2/TRBV6-3

DNA: TGCGCCAGCAGCTTGGTAGGGCCCGCGGGGTCTAACTATGGCTACACCTTC
CDR3: CASSLVGPAGSNYGYTF
D: -
J: TRBJ1-2
size: -
V: TRBV5-1

DNA: TGTGCCAGCAGTGAAGTCTGGGGGGGTGAGCAGTTCTTC
CDR3: CASSEVWGGEQFF
D: TRBD2
J: TRBJ2-1
size: -
V: TRBV2